This T cell receptor beta chain was profiled in a study of technical replicates of blood from a handful of donors. The table came from immunoSEQ multiplex PCR; TCRdb's copy has only in-frame clones and leaves some out. The top ten hold nearly 9.5% of the sample, which has about 9,400 clones, roughly 89% seen once. The TCR sequence derives from a human donor in good health. The sequenced sample consisted of PBMCs.

CDR3 bases: TGTGCCAGCAGTACCTTTAGAGGGGGCCCCTACGAGCAGTACTTC. Translated: CASSTFRGGPYEQYF. The gene calls are TRBV27 and TRBJ2-7; 7 bases are shared with TRBD1. The length of the CDR3 is 15 residues. Per germline, CDR1 MNHEY and CDR2 SMNVEV (reference sequence). The V gene end was trimmed by 5 bases and the J gene end by 2 bases; junction bases not matched to a gene: 9.